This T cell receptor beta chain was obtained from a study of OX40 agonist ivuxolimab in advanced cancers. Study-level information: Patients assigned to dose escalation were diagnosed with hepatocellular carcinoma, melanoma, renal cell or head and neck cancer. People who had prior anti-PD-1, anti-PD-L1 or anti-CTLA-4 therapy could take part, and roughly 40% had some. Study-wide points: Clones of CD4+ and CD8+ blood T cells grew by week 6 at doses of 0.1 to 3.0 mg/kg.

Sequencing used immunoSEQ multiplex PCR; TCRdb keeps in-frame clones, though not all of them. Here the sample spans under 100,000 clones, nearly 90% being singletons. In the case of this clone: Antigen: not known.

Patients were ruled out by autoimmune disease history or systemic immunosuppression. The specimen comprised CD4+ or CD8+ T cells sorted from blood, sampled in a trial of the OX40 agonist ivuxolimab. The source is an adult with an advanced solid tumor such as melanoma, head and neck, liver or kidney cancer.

The CDR3 loop reads CASSRSGTGRNEQFF. Here the CDR3 DNA reads TGCGCCAGCAGCCGGTCCGGGACAGGGCGCAATGAGCAGTTCTTC. The rearrangement uses TRBV4-3 and TRBJ2-1, with TRBD1 matching over 9 bases. Germline CDR1 LGHNA, CDR2 YSLEER. The V and J ends lost 4 bases and 6 bases, in that order; junction bases with no gene match: 7. This CDR3 region has 15 residues.